A selection of T cell receptor beta chains follows, all from one sample in a study of cytomegalovirus exposure and HLA in healthy donors. Some clones are missing from TCRdb's copy, which holds only in-frame ones; the method was immunoSEQ multiplex PCR. The sample has over 150,000 clones, roughly 86% seen once. The sequencing input was PBMCs. The source of these receptors is a girl between 10 and 17 years old in good health and CMV-seropositive. Each CDR3 is given with its conserved first and last residue. The D gene is left open where the match is weak. Clone size is stated in some rows and not others, as once, few, many or a class when expanded.

size: once; V: TRBV19; J: TRBJ1-1; D: .; CDR3: CASSIDRGNTEAFF; DNA: TGTGCCAGTAGTATAGACAGAGGGAACACTGAAGCTTTCTTT
size: .; V: TRBV19; J: TRBJ2-7; D: TRBD1; CDR3: CASSIQTGTGGLAYEQYF; DNA: TGTGCCAGTAGTATCCAAACCGGGACAGGGGGCTTGGCCTACGAGCAGTACTTC
size: once; V: TRBV10-3; J: TRBJ2-7; D: .; CDR3: CAISDRGSYEQYF; DNA: TGTGCCATCAGTGACAGGGGAAGTTACGAGCAGTACTTC
size: few; V: TRBV6-5; J: TRBJ2-5; D: .; CDR3: CASSSSLTSRETQYF; DNA: TGTGCCAGCAGTTCCTCCCTGACTAGTCGGGAGACCCAGTACTTC
size: .; V: TRBV11-2; J: TRBJ1-2; D: .; CDR3: CASSSLRGPSHGYTF; DNA: TGTGCCAGCAGCTCCTTGCGGGGCCCCAGCCATGGCTACACCTTC
size: few; V: TRBV19; J: TRBJ1-1; D: TRBD1; CDR3: CASSMRGPEAFF; DNA: TGTGCCAGTAGTATGAGGGGGCCTGAAGCTTTCTTT
size: .; V: TRBV7-9; J: TRBJ2-2; D: TRBD1; CDR3: CASSRQGAYTGELFF; DNA: TGTGCCAGCAGCCGACAGGGGGCTTACACCGGGGAGCTGTTTTTT
size: .; V: TRBV28; J: TRBJ1-1; D: .; CDR3: CASSLWGSQVFVNTEAFF; DNA: TGTGCCAGCAGTTTATGGGGTTCACAGGTCTTTGTGAACACTGAAGCTTTCTTT
size: .; V: TRBV27; J: TRBJ1-2; D: TRBD1; CDR3: CASSRQGTGYGYTF; DNA: TGTGCCAGCAGCCGACAGGGTACAGGGTATGGCTACACCTTC
size: .; V: TRBV5-1; J: TRBJ1-1; D: TRBD1; CDR3: CASSKDRGVFCGTEAFF; DNA: TGCGCCAGCAGCAAAGACAGGGGGGTTTTTTGTGGCACTGAAGCTTTCTTT
size: .; V: TRBV18; J: TRBJ1-3; D: TRBD1; CDR3: CASSSSYRGNSGNTIYF; DNA: TGTGCCAGCTCATCCTCATACAGGGGAAACTCTGGAAACACCATATATTTT
size: .; V: TRBV30; J: TRBJ2-7; D: TRBD2; CDR3: CACTGRGRYEQYF; DNA: TGTGCCTGCACTGGGAGGGGCCGATACGAGCAGTACTTC
size: .; V: TRBV7-3; J: TRBJ1-6; D: .; CDR3: CASSLNDRPGESPLHF; DNA: TGTGCCAGCAGCTTAAACGACAGACCAGGAGAATCACCCCTCCACTTT
size: .; V: TRBV7-3; J: TRBJ2-2; D: .; CDR3: CASSLVQGQDTGELFF; DNA: TGTGCCAGCAGCTTAGTTCAGGGTCAGGACACCGGGGAGCTGTTTTTT
size: once; V: TRBV4-1; J: TRBJ1-4; D: TRBD1; CDR3: CASSLGQGLDEKLFF; DNA: TGCGCCAGCAGCCTAGGACAGGGCTTGGACGAAAAACTGTTTTTT
size: .; V: TRBV6-6; J: TRBJ1-2; D: .; CDR3: CASSYSSWGDGYTF; DNA: TGTGCCAGCAGTTACTCGAGCTGGGGCGATGGCTACACCTTC
size: .; V: TRBV19; J: TRBJ1-6; D: TRBD1; CDR3: CASSIPGTGSSPLHF; DNA: TGTGCCAGTAGTATTCCCGGGACAGGGAGTTCACCCCTCCACTTT
size: .; V: TRBV6-5; J: TRBJ2-7; D: TRBD1; CDR3: CASSRLRQGAYEQYF; DNA: TGTGCCAGCAGCCGACTCAGACAGGGGGCTTACGAGCAGTACTTC
size: .; V: TRBV11-1; J: TRBJ2-7; D: TRBD2; CDR3: CASSESGGQSSYEQYF; DNA: TGTGCCAGCAGCGAGAGCGGGGGGCAAAGCTCCTACGAGCAGTACTTC